These 26 T cell receptor beta chains share one sample of origin, sequenced in a study of beta chain features in type 1 diabetes. cDNA synthesis used the whole RNA isolate, giving expressed TCRB sequences. This table comes from immunoSEQ multiplex PCR, and its TCRdb copy is limited to in-frame clones, with some not included. The table lists 310,000 or so clones, 8% of them singletons. Sequencing was carried out using central memory CD4+ T cells from blood. The receptors derive from a woman under 30 in good health.

The chain couples TRBV28 to TRBJ2-1, with TRBD2 matching over 10 bases. Looked up from germline, CDR1 is MDHEN and CDR2 is SYDVKM. The V and J ends lost 3 bases and 8 bases, in that order; junction bases with no gene match: 7. CDR3 length: 15 amino acids. The CDR3 protein is CASSLGLARGDEQFF. Written as DNA, the CDR3 is TGTGCCAGCAGTTTGGGACTAGCGAGGGGAGATGAGCAGTTCTTC.

The chain combines TRBV7-3 with TRBJ2-2, with TRBD1 identical over 10 bases. CDR3 size: 15 residues. J was trimmed by 7 bases and V by 2 bases; bases with no gene match: 4. The germline V gene has CDR1 SGHTA and CDR2 FQGTGA. CDR3 coding DNA: TGTGCCAGCAGCTTAGGGACAGGGGTGAGCGGGGAGCTGTTTTTT. This sequence encodes CASSLGTGVSGELFF.

The table lists this clone with a few counts. This chain connects TRBV18 to TRBJ2-2, with 10 bases identical to TRBD2. Germline trimming cut 6 bases from V and 0 bases from J; bases unmatched to any gene: 7. The CDR3 runs to 17 residues. Germline V gene sequence: CDR1 KGHSH, CDR2 LQKENI. CDR3 bases: TGTGCCAGCTCGCCCAATCTAGCGGGAGCGAACACCGGGGAGCTGTTTTTT. This translates into CASSPNLAGANTGELFF.

About this clone itself: Other DNA sequences in this sample translate to the same CDR3. The chain has TRBV7-2 and TRBJ2-2; possibly TRBD2 for D (6 bases). Trimming removed 5 bases from V and 6 bases from J, with 13 bases in between. The length of the CDR3 is 14 residues. Germline loops: CDR1 SGHTA, CDR2 FQGNSA. CDR3 in DNA: TGTGCCAGCAGCCCCCGACTAGTCCCCGGGGAGCTGTTTTTT. This encodes CASSPRLVPGELFF.

This clone was observed a few times. The V call is TRBV6-5, the J call TRBJ2-3; possibly TRBD1 for D (5 bases). Germline values: CDR1 MNHEY, CDR2 SVGAGI. The length of the CDR3 is 14 residues. V was cut by 5 bases and J by 5 bases, with 14 bases left in between. The CDR3 is CASSEPTQVDTQYF. The CDR3 DNA is TGTGCCAGCAGTGAACCGACACAGGTAGATACGCAGTATTTT.

The rearrangement joins TRBV20-1 to TRBJ2-3, with D unresolved. Germline-derived CDR1 and CDR2 are DFQATT and SNEGSKA (reference sequence). V lost 6 bases, J lost 5 bases, and 9 bases lay in between. The CDR3 is 11 amino acids. CDR3 DNA sequence: TGCAGTGCCGTTATCGGAGATACGCAGTATTTT. Protein: CSAVIGDTQYF.

This clone has only a few counts. V is TRBV5-6 and J is TRBJ1-2; TRBD1 aligns across 7 bases. The CDR3 is made up of 16 amino acids. Trimming took 4 bases from V and 3 from J; bases not matched to a gene: 12. Looked up from germline, CDR1 is SGHDT and CDR2 is YYEEEE. The DNA of the CDR3 is TGTGCCAGCAGCCCGGGGAGTGCGGGACAGTACTATGGCTACACCTTC. This gives the protein CASSPGSAGQYYGYTF.

This clone was recorded a few times. J is TRBJ2-2 and V is TRBV7-8, with TRBD1 identical over 7 bases. The CDR3 loop spans 16 amino acids. The V gene end was trimmed by 5 bases and the J gene end by 2 bases; junction bases not matched to a gene: 8. Germline-derived CDR1 and CDR2 are SGHVS and FQNEAQ. Written as DNA, the CDR3 is TGTGCCAGCAGCCGAGGGGGACAGACCAACACCGGGGAGCTGTTTTTT. The encoded protein is CASSRGGQTNTGELFF.

This rearrangement joins TRBV7-2 to TRBJ1-1; D might be TRBD1 (6 bases). V shed 7 bases and J shed 0 bases, with 12 bases lying between them. Looked up from germline, CDR1 is SGHTA and CDR2 is FQGNSA. The CDR3 consists of 14 residues. CDR3 amino acids: CASNGGQMNTEAFF. CDR3 DNA: TGTGCCAGCAACGGAGGACAGATGAACACTGAAGCTTTCTTT. The full variable domain, completed using reference TRBV7-2 and TRBJ1-1, is GAGVSQSPSNKVTEKGKDVELRCDPISGHTALYWYRQSLGQGLEFLIYFQGNSAPDKSGLPSDRFSAERTGGSVSTLTIQRTQQEDSAVYLCASNGGQMNTEAFFGQGTRLTVV.

This clone was detected only a few times. The chain is built from TRBV2 and TRBJ2-1, with TRBD2 identical over 8 bases. V lost 5 bases and J lost 2; bases outside the gene matches: 11. Germline CDR1 is SNHLY and CDR2 is FYNNEI. The CDR3 runs 17 residues. The CDR3 protein is CASSSSTVAGTYNEQFF. CDR3 sequence (DNA): TGTGCCAGCAGTTCTTCTACTGTAGCGGGAACCTACAATGAGCAGTTCTTC.

This clone was found a few times. This chain links TRBV27 with TRBJ2-7, with 10 nucleotides matching TRBD2. The CDR3 consists of 14 residues. Germline loops: CDR1 MNHEY, CDR2 SMNVEV (reference sequence). Germline trimming cut 4 bases from V and 4 bases from J; bases unmatched to any gene: 4. This chain's CDR3 is CASSSSGREYEQYF. The CDR3 region has the DNA TGTGCCAGCAGTTCTAGCGGGAGAGAATACGAGCAGTACTTC.

This sequence joins TRBV7-9 and TRBJ2-2; D possibly corresponds to TRBD1 (6 bases). Per germline, CDR1 SEHNR and CDR2 FQNEAQ (reference sequence). This CDR3 spans 14 amino acids. Deletions cut 6 bases from V and 2 bases from J, with 10 bases between. The CDR3 nucleotides read TGTGCCAGCAGTCCGGGACACAACACCGGGGAGCTGTTTTTT. It specifies CASSPGHNTGELFF.

This clone came up a few times. The chain joins TRBV7-2 to TRBJ2-1, with 12 bases identical to TRBD2. From germline, CDR1 is SGHTA and CDR2 FQGNSA. V shed 5 bases, J shed 4 bases, and the junction held 6 bases outside the gene matches. The CDR3 is made up of 16 amino acids. The CDR3 sequence: CASSAPSGRAYNEQFF. The CDR3 DNA sequence: TGTGCCAGCAGCGCCCCTAGCGGGAGGGCATACAATGAGCAGTTCTTC.

The CDR3 bases are TGCGCCAGCAGCTTAAGTCCCGGGCCCGGCGGGATGTCGGGGGAGCAGTACTTC. Translation gives CASSLSPGPGGMSGEQYF. The chain is built from TRBV5-1 and TRBJ2-7; the D gene is possibly TRBD2 (6 bases). Germline assignment: CDR1 SGHRS and CDR2 YFSETQ. This CDR3 is built from 18 residues. Trimming stripped 2 bases from V and 7 bases from J, with 28 bases between.

In its sample, this clone was seen a few times. The V call is TRBV7-2, the J call TRBJ1-3; D is undetermined. From germline, CDR1 is SGHTA and CDR2 FQGNSA. CDR3 length: 14 residues. Trimming pared 2 bases from V and 1 base from J, leaving 6 bases between. The CDR3 here is CASSLRESGNTIYF. The CDR3 DNA follows: TGTGCCAGCAGCTTAAGGGAATCTGGAAACACCATATATTTT.

This rearrangement joins TRBV15 to TRBJ2-1; a possible D gene is TRBD1 (6 bases). V was trimmed by 4 bases and J by 6 bases, leaving 13 bases between them. The V gene's germline CDR1 is LNHNV and CDR2 YYDKDF (reference sequence). The CDR3 has 14 residues. CDR3 residues: CATSINRDFNEQFF. As DNA, the CDR3 is TGTGCCACCAGCATAAACAGGGATTTCAATGAGCAGTTCTTC.

The V gene is TRBV5-4, the J gene TRBJ1-5; possibly TRBD1 for D (5 bases). CDR1 is SGHNT and CDR2 is YYREEE in the germline V gene (reference sequence). The CDR3 extends over 15 amino acids. V was clipped by 4 bases and J by 0 bases, with 11 bases between them. Written as DNA, the CDR3 is TGTGCCAGCAGCCCCGGGGCCTATAGCAATCAGCCCCAGCATTTT. Translating gives CASSPGAYSNQPQHF. The whole variable domain, remainder taken from reference TRBV5-4 and TRBJ1-5, is ETGVTQSPTHLIKTRGQQVTLRCSSQSGHNTVSWYQQALGQGPQFIFQYYREEENGRGNFPPRFSGLQFPNYSSELNVNALELDDSALYLCASSPGAYSNQPQHFGDGTRLSIL.

This clone was seen more than once but under ten times. The chain uses TRBV28 and TRBJ2-3; the D call may be TRBD1 or TRBD2 (5 bases each). Germline CDR1 and CDR2: MDHEN and SYDVKM. V lost 3 bases, J lost 2 bases, and 12 bases lay in between. CDR3 length: 15 amino acids. The chain's CDR3 is CASSFGAGSTDTQYF. The CDR3 DNA reads as TGTGCCAGCAGTTTCGGGGCAGGATCCACAGATACGCAGTATTTT.

In its sample, this clone was seen many times. The same CDR3 arises from other DNA sequences in this sample as well. The chain carries TRBV5-1 and TRBJ2-3; the match to TRBD1 covers 8 bases. The CDR3 is 15 amino acids. The germline V gene encodes CDR1 SGHRS and CDR2 YFSETQ. Trimming took 4 bases from V and 1 from J; bases not matched to a gene: 5. The CDR3 sequence: CASSGGQGGTDTQYF. In nucleotides, the CDR3 is TGCGCCAGCAGCGGTGGACAGGGTGGCACAGATACGCAGTATTTT.

This chain joins TRBV4-1 and TRBJ1-2; D call uncertain. The V gene's germline CDR1 is MGHRA and CDR2 YSYEKL. This CDR3 comprises 14 residues. Trimming pared 1 base from V and 7 bases from J, leaving 13 bases between. CDR3 nucleotides: TGCGCCAGCAGCCAAGGGGCGGTCTCGGGTGGCTACACCTTC. The encoded protein is CASSQGAVSGGYTF.

The V gene is TRBV27, the J gene TRBJ1-5; D gene unclear. In germline, CDR1 is MNHEY, CDR2 SMNVEV (reference sequence). Trimming took 8 bases from V and 0 from J, leaving 11 bases between them. The CDR3 sequence is 14 residues long. The CDR3 DNA is TGTGCCAGCGCCGCAAAGAATAGCAATCAGCCCCAGCATTTT. Amino acid sequence: CASAAKNSNQPQHF.

A few counts support this clone. The V call is TRBV15, the J call TRBJ2-3; D is undetermined. The germline V gene has CDR1 LNHNV and CDR2 YYDKDF (reference sequence). V was trimmed by 0 bases and J by 6 bases, leaving 7 bases between them. This CDR3 is built from 13 residues. CDR3 DNA: TGTGCCACCAGCAGAGATCGGTCGGATACGCAGTATTTT. Translation: CATSRDRSDTQYF.

This rearrangement joins TRBV2 to TRBJ2-7; the D gene is possibly TRBD2 (6 bases). The germline V gene encodes CDR1 SNHLY and CDR2 FYNNEI. The V and J ends lost 2 bases and 3 bases respectively, with 14 bases between them. The CDR3 totals 15 residues. The CDR3 loop reads CASSELRDPLYEQYF. The CDR3 bases are TGTGCCAGCAGTGAACTGCGGGATCCCCTCTACGAGCAGTACTTC.

The genes are TRBV7-6 and TRBJ2-1; D gene unclear. V lost 3 bases and J lost 10, with 13 bases in between. Germline lookup yields CDR1 SGHVS and CDR2 FNYEAQ. The CDR3 spans 13 residues. For the CDR3, the DNA is TGTGCCAGCAGCTTGCTAGGACCTCAGGAGCAGTTCTTC. Translation gives CASSLLGPQEQFF.

V and J are TRBV18 and TRBJ1-2; tentatively, D is TRBD1 (5 bases). V shed 3 bases and J shed 8 bases, with 19 bases lying between them. The V gene's germline CDR1 is KGHSH and CDR2 LQKENI. This CDR3 has 15 amino acids. The CDR3 protein is CASSPVGRERTGYTF. The CDR3 region has the DNA TGTGCCAGCTCACCGGTCGGGAGGGAACGGACAGGCTACACCTTC.

This clone was seen only a few times. The chain recombines TRBV28 with TRBJ1-5; 7 bases agree with TRBD1. The germline gives CDR1 MDHEN, CDR2 SYDVKM. The CDR3 totals 15 residues. Trimming removed 2 bases from V and 1 base from J; junction bases left unmatched: 2. In DNA form, the CDR3 reads TGTGCCAGCAGTTTACAAGGGGGCAGCAATCAGCCCCAGCATTTT. It translates to CASSLQGGSNQPQHF. The variable domain in full, completed from reference TRBV28 and TRBJ1-5, reads DVKVTQSSRYLVKRTGEKVFLECVQDMDHENMFWYRQDPGLGLRLIYFSYDVKMKEKGDIPEGYSVSREKKERFSLILESASTNQTSMYLCASSLQGGSNQPQHFGDGTRLSIL.